The 14 T cell receptor beta chains below all came from one sample that was sequenced in a study of blood T cell repertoires in COVID-19. Sequencing used immunoSEQ multiplex PCR; TCRdb keeps in-frame clones, though not all of them. Of fewer than 350,000 clones listed, approximately 88% were seen once; the top ten hold roughly 5%. Sequencing was performed on PBMCs or T cells enriched from blood (not recorded which). These receptors were obtained from a man between 60 and 75 years old who had recovered from COVID-19.

The chain carries TRBV9 and TRBJ2-3; TRBD2 might be the D (5 bases). The length of the CDR3 is 14 residues. The V and J ends lost 2 bases and 4 bases respectively, with 11 bases between them. Germline values: CDR1 SGDLS, CDR2 YYNGEE. CDR3 sequence (DNA): TGTGCCAGCAGCGTTGTGGGAGTGTCAGATACGCAGTATTTT. As protein: CASSVVGVSDTQYF. The full variable domain, with the rest looked up from reference TRBV9 and TRBJ2-3, is DSGVTQTPKHLITATGQRVTLRCSPRSGDLSVYWYQQSLDQGLQFLIQYYNGEERAKGNILERFSAQQFPDLHSELNLSSLELGDSALYFCASSVVGVSDTQYFGPGTRLTVL.

The rearrangement joins TRBV7-9 to TRBJ2-5; 10 bases map to TRBD1. V shed 5 bases and J 4 bases; nucleotides not matched to a gene: 19. Per germline, CDR1 SEHNR and CDR2 FQNEAQ (reference sequence). This CDR3 has 19 residues. Here the CDR3 reads CASSPGTGVSSSITETQYF. The CDR3 region has the DNA TGTGCCAGCAGCCCTGGGACAGGGGTTTCATCCAGTATCACAGAGACCCAGTACTTC.

The rearrangement links TRBV15 to TRBJ1-4; 12 bases align to TRBD1. CDR1 is LNHNV and CDR2 is YYDKDF in the germline V gene (reference sequence). CDR3 length: 17 residues. V lost 5 bases, J lost 6 bases, and 10 bases stayed unmatched. The CDR3 here is CATSGLRDRGPYEKLFF. CDR3 nucleotide sequence: TGTGCCACCAGCGGCCTCCGGGACAGGGGGCCTTATGAAAAACTGTTTTTT.

The chain couples TRBV7-2 to TRBJ1-3; no clear D gene. This CDR3 comprises 14 residues. Germline values: CDR1 SGHTA, CDR2 FQGNSA. V was shortened by 3 bases and J by 1 base, with 7 bases between the two germline ends. The CDR3 sequence is CASSLMRSGNTIYF. CDR3 sequence (DNA): TGTGCCAGCAGCTTGATGAGATCTGGAAACACCATATATTTT.

To note about this clone: The sample has other DNA sequences that encode this CDR3 too. J is TRBJ2-5 and V is TRBV24-1; TRBD1 aligns across 9 bases. V gave up 3 bases and J gave up 5 bases; unmatched junction bases: 6. This CDR3 has 15 residues. Germline values: CDR1 KGHDR, CDR2 SFDVKD. The CDR3 nucleotides read TGTGCCACCAGTGATCCGGGACAGGGAGGTGAGACCCAGTACTTC. As protein: CATSDPGQGGETQYF.

The chain recombines TRBV6-4 with TRBJ1-1, with D possibly matching TRBD1 (6 bases). Germline V gene lookup returns CDR1 MRHNA and CDR2 SNTAGT. The V gene lost 5 bases and the J gene lost 1 base, with 8 bases spanning the gap. The CDR3 covers 13 residues. The CDR3 loop reads CASSRQENTEAFF. The CDR3, as DNA: TGTGCCAGCAGTCGACAGGAGAACACTGAAGCTTTCTTT.

Here the CDR3 reads CASSQERTSSLLSEQYF. The CDR3 DNA sequence: TGTGCCAGCAGCCAAGAAAGGACTAGCAGTCTATTAAGCGAGCAGTACTTC. V is TRBV4-2 and J is TRBJ2-7; 8 bases are a match to TRBD2. The CDR3 covers 17 residues. Per germline, CDR1 LGHNA and CDR2 YNFKEQ. V lost 0 bases, J lost 6 bases, and 13 bases stayed unmatched.

The J gene is TRBJ2-1, the V gene TRBV5-1, with 9 positions matching TRBD1. This CDR3 region has 15 residues. V shed 4 bases and J 5 bases; nucleotides not matched to a gene: 7. Germline V gene data show CDR1 as SGHRS and CDR2 as YFSETQ. The CDR3 DNA is TGCGCCAGCAGCCGCTCGGGACAGGGCGACAATGAGCAGTTCTTC. This encodes CASSRSGQGDNEQFF. Full variable domain (missing parts from reference TRBV5-1 and TRBJ2-1): KAGVTQTPRYLIKTRGQQVTLSCSPISGHRSVSWYQQTPGQGLQFLFEYFSETQRNKGNFPGRFSGRQFSNSRSEMNVSTLELGDSALYLCASSRSGQGDNEQFFGPGTRLTVL.

The chain employs TRBV29-1 and TRBJ2-5; D is unresolved. The germline V gene encodes CDR1 SQVTM and CDR2 ANQGSEA. The CDR3 spans 12 residues. Trimming left V 5 bases short and J 2 bases short, with 9 bases between. The chain's CDR3 is CSVIENQETQYF. CDR3 coding DNA: TGCAGCGTTATAGAGAATCAAGAGACCCAGTACTTC.

The V call is TRBV10-3, the J call TRBJ2-7; 11 nucleotides match TRBD1. The CDR3 sequence is 16 residues long. With V trimmed by 5 bases and J by 0 bases, 6 bases remained unmatched. Germline V CDR1 and CDR2: ENHRY, SYGVKD. CDR3 amino acids: CAISRDRGSFSYEQYF. In DNA, the CDR3 is TGTGCCATCAGTAGGGACAGGGGGTCTTTCTCCTACGAGCAGTACTTC.

This sequence joins TRBV4-3 and TRBJ1-2, with 9 bases identical to TRBD1. V shed 2 bases, J shed 8 bases, and the junction held 12 bases outside the gene matches. The germline V gene encodes CDR1 LGHNA and CDR2 YSLEER. This CDR3 has 16 residues. The CDR3 DNA reads as TGCGCCAGCAGCCAAACGCAGGTCCGGACAGGGGACGGCTACACCTTC. This codes for CASSQTQVRTGDGYTF.

V gene TRBV5-1 combines with J gene TRBJ1-4; 10 bases fit TRBD1. Germline-derived CDR1 and CDR2 are SGHRS and YFSETQ. This CDR3 is built from 17 residues. With V trimmed by 1 base and J by 3 bases, 6 bases remained unmatched. CDR3 region: CASSLIPGQGSNEKLFF. The CDR3 nucleotides read TGCGCCAGCAGCTTGATCCCGGGACAGGGGTCTAATGAAAAACTGTTTTTT.

A word on this clone: The sample contains more than one DNA sequence encoding this CDR3. V is TRBV28 and J is TRBJ2-7, with no clear D. Germline V lookup: CDR1 MDHEN, CDR2 SYDVKM. Trimming removed 2 bases from V and 3 bases from J, with 5 bases in between. The CDR3 loop spans 12 amino acids. This CDR3 is CASSLRRYEQYF. The CDR3 DNA is TGTGCCAGCAGTTTACGTCGCTACGAGCAGTACTTC.

This clone appeared a few times. This chain connects TRBV5-1 to TRBJ2-7; the D gene is possibly TRBD1 (6 bases). Trimming removed 6 bases from V and 3 bases from J, with 16 bases in between. The CDR3 runs 14 residues. Germline loops: CDR1 SGHRS, CDR2 YFSETQ. The CDR3 DNA sequence: TGCGCCAGCAACCAGGACAGCGCTAACTACGAGCAGTACTTC. Its translation is CASNQDSANYEQYF.